This T cell receptor (beta chain) came from a study of blood T cell repertoires in COVID-19. Background on the study: Researchers got acute and convalescent COVID-19 samples from the United States, Italy and Spain. PBMCs, B-cell-depleted T cells, or T cells provided the cDNA or gDNA that made up the material.

Germline V gene lookup returns CDR1 SGHDT and CDR2 YYEEEE. V lost 1 base, J lost 3 bases, and 19 bases lay in between. The CDR3 consists of 17 residues. Authors' analysis steps: The assay estimated nucleated cells by amplifying reference gene primers. Generated by immunoSEQ multiplex PCR, the TCRdb table keeps only in-frame clones and is missing some. That table furnishes V, J and clone size, whereas the DNA furnished D and trimming. The repertoire holds some 87,000 clones, 80% seen once, with roughly 8.6% in the top ten. This receptor was identified in a man over 45 who had recovered from COVID-19. The chain links TRBV5-6 to TRBJ1-2, with a tentative D call TRBD1 (5 bases). What was sequenced was peripheral blood. The CDR3 region has the DNA TGTGCCAGCAGCTTGTGGGGCGGGGTTGAGGCTGACTATGGCTACACCTTC. Encoded protein: CASSLWGGVEADYGYTF.